These 15 T cell receptor beta chains were all obtained from the same sample, sequenced in a study of ipilimumab plus nivolumab after autologous stem cell transplantation. Profiling relied on immunoSEQ multiplex PCR, and the TCRdb table lists in-frame clones only, not all of them. The sample carries about 40,000 clones, 80% to 95% recorded once. The sample here was PBMCs, taken in a trial of ipilimumab plus nivolumab as post-transplant consolidation. Receptor source: a male donor with multiple myeloma.

This chain joins TRBV18 and TRBJ2-1; D unresolved. Germline V gene lookup returns CDR1 KGHSH and CDR2 LQKENI. V was pared by 2 bases and J by 7 bases, with 6 bases between. The CDR3 has 12 residues. The CDR3 sequence: CASSPIPNEQFF. The CDR3, as DNA: TGTGCCAGCTCACCAATTCCGAATGAGCAGTTCTTC.

The rearrangement uses TRBV28 and TRBJ2-2; possible D gene TRBD1, 5 bases. Between the trimmed V and J ends, which lost 7 bases and 1 base, there was a span of 13 bases. Germline loops: CDR1 MDHEN, CDR2 SYDVKM. The CDR3 spans 15 residues. This CDR3 reads CASNEQAQNTGELFF. As DNA, the CDR3 is TGTGCCAGCAACGAACAGGCGCAGAACACCGGGGAGCTGTTTTTT.

This clone was recorded only once. This chain connects TRBV7-2 to TRBJ2-1, with 12 nucleotides matching TRBD2. V shed 6 bases, J shed 5 bases, and the junction held 5 bases outside the gene matches. Germline V gene data show CDR1 as SGHTA and CDR2 as FQGNSA. This CDR3 has 15 amino acids. The CDR3 loop reads CASRLGLAGHNEQFF. As DNA, the CDR3 is TGTGCCAGCAGATTGGGACTAGCGGGCCACAATGAGCAGTTCTTC.

This chain links TRBV19 with TRBJ2-7; 10 bases map to TRBD2. V lost 4 bases, J lost 2 bases, and 8 bases stayed unmatched. This CDR3 contains 16 residues. CDR1 is LNHDA and CDR2 is SQIVND in the germline V gene (reference sequence). CDR3 sequence (DNA): TGTGCCAGTAGTAACCAAAAGCGGGGGGGTACCTACGAGCAGTACTTC. Translating gives CASSNQKRGGTYEQYF.

The V and J genes are TRBV30 and TRBJ1-1, with 10 bases fitting TRBD1. The CDR3 has 14 amino acids. V lost 4 bases to trimming and J lost 4 bases; unmatched junction nucleotides: 6. From germline, CDR1 is GTSNPN and CDR2 SVGIG (reference sequence). CDR3 loop: CAWIPDRGPTEAFF. CDR3 in DNA: TGTGCCTGGATTCCAGACAGGGGGCCCACTGAAGCTTTCTTT.

The chain has TRBV14 and TRBJ1-2, with 10 bases lining up with TRBD1. This CDR3 is built from 12 residues. The V gene's germline CDR1 is SGHDN and CDR2 FVKESK. Unmatched junction bases numbered 1, after V lost 4 bases and J lost 8 bases. CDR3 DNA: TGTGCCAGCAGCCGGGACAGGGGCGGCTACACCTTC. Its translation: CASSRDRGGYTF.

This sequence joins TRBV5-1 and TRBJ2-3, with no clear D. The CDR3 length is 11 residues. V was trimmed by 5 bases and J by 4 bases, leaving 5 bases between them. Germline V gene lookup returns CDR1 SGHRS and CDR2 YFSETQ. CDR3 coding DNA: TGCGCCAGCAGAGGCTCAGATACGCAGTATTTT. Its translation is CASRGSDTQYF. Full variable domain (outside the CDR3, taken from reference TRBV5-1 and TRBJ2-3): KAGVTQTPRYLIKTRGQQVTLSCSPISGHRSVSWYQQTPGQGLQFLFEYFSETQRNKGNFPGRFSGRQFSNSRSEMNVSTLELGDSALYLCASRGSDTQYFGPGTRLTVL.

The chain links TRBV11-3 to TRBJ2-7, with 14 bases identical to TRBD2. The CDR3 runs 15 residues. In germline, CDR1 is SGHNT, CDR2 YENEEA. V lost 4 bases to trimming and J lost 3 bases; unmatched junction nucleotides: 2. The CDR3 nucleotides are TGTGCCAGCAGCTCGGGACTAGCGGGAGACTACGAGCAGTACTTC. Residues: CASSSGLAGDYEQYF.

This chain uses TRBV6-5 with TRBJ2-7; 7 bases match TRBD2. CDR3 length: 13 residues. With V trimmed by 5 bases and J by 3 bases, 4 bases remained unmatched. The germline V gene encodes CDR1 MNHEY and CDR2 SVGAGI. CDR3 DNA sequence: TGTGCCAGCAGTCGGAGCGGGGACTACGAGCAGTACTTC. This sequence encodes CASSRSGDYEQYF.

The rearrangement links TRBV11-3 to TRBJ2-1; TRBD2 matches at 16 bases. The CDR3 contains 15 residues. The junction had 2 bases not matched to a gene; V was cut back by 4 bases and J by 8 bases. Per germline, CDR1 SGHNT and CDR2 YENEEA. CDR3 in amino acids: CASSYGTSGRDEQFF. The CDR3 region has the DNA TGTGCCAGCAGCTACGGGACTAGCGGGAGGGATGAGCAGTTCTTC.

The CDR3, as DNA: TGTGCCATCAGTGAGGTGGACAGGGCTAACTATGGCTACACCTTC. Translation gives CAISEVDRANYGYTF. The chain carries TRBV10-3 and TRBJ1-2; 8 bases agree with TRBD1. The CDR3 consists of 15 residues. V shed 2 bases, J shed 0 bases, and the junction held 2 bases outside the gene matches. Germline V gene sequence: CDR1 ENHRY, CDR2 SYGVKD.

The chain couples TRBV5-1 to TRBJ2-5, with a possible D match to TRBD2 (6 bases). The CDR3 contains 14 residues. The germline CDR1 and CDR2 sequences are SGHRS and YFSETQ. The V end was cut by 4 bases, the J end by 2 bases, with 12 bases between. This CDR3 is CASSLTSLQETQYF. The CDR3 DNA is TGCGCCAGCAGCCTAACTAGCCTACAAGAGACCCAGTACTTC.

The J gene is TRBJ2-1, the V gene TRBV6-1; D possibly uses TRBD1 or TRBD2 (6 bases each). Trimming cost V 2 bases and J 10 bases, with 12 bases left between them. This CDR3 contains 13 residues. Germline values: CDR1 MNHNS, CDR2 SASEGT. As DNA, the CDR3 is TGTGCCAGCAGTGAAAGGAGGGGGACAGAGCAGTTCTTC. Protein: CASSERRGTEQFF.

This clone was observed a handful of times. This sequence joins TRBV9 and TRBJ1-1, with unresolved D. From germline, CDR1 is SGDLS and CDR2 YYNGEE. There are 13 residues in the CDR3. Deletions cut 0 bases from V and 1 base from J, with 4 bases between. The CDR3 sequence is CASSVGTNTEAFF. DNA of the CDR3: TGTGCCAGCAGCGTAGGGACGAACACTGAAGCTTTCTTT.

The rearrangement uses TRBV30 and TRBJ1-3; no clear D gene. Germline CDR1 is GTSNPN and CDR2 is SVGIG (reference sequence). This CDR3 has 13 amino acids. With 0 bases removed from V and 7 bases from J, the gap between germline ends came to 10 bases. CDR3 DNA sequence: TGTGCCTGGAGTGTTGGTGGAGCGAACACCATATATTTT. This gives the protein CAWSVGGANTIYF.